The rows below give T cell receptor beta chains drawn from one sample of a study of T-cell reconstitution after alpha-beta-depleted transplantation in children. TCRdb passed the PCR reads through MiXCR, listing each CDR3 protein once. The table has a few hundred thousand distinct CDR3 sequences, 20% to 30% seen once. The sample was PBMCs, mostly from graft donor cells, taken 360 days after TCRalphabeta/CD19-depleted stem cell transplant. Receptor source: a female patient aged 2-10 years who had a stem cell transplant for congenital amegakaryocytic thrombocytopenia, so the T cells may come from the graft donor. The CDR3 runs from the conserved cysteine through the conserved F or W. A D gene is named only where the DNA matches it firmly.

V gene	CDR3 length	J gene	D gene	CDR3 protein
TRBV7-9	14	TRBJ1-1	TRBD1	CASSFGQGTTEAFF
TRBV20-1	14	TRBJ2-7	TRBD2	CSASLAGGFYEQYF
TRBV10-3	16	TRBJ2-5	TRBD1	CAIADRTGQDQETQYF
TRBV29-1	11	TRBJ2-1	NA	CSVSQVNEQFF
TRBV28	12	TRBJ2-1	NA	CASTLGEDEQFF
TRBV7-9	14	TRBJ2-7	NA	CASSHSGSGNEQYF
TRBV10-3	14	TRBJ2-7	NA	CAISPGTPTYEQYF
TRBV28	13	TRBJ1-1	TRBD1	CASLDRLNTEAFF
TRBV6-5	15	TRBJ2-1	TRBD2	CASSYREGGGHEQFF
TRBV20-1	14	TRBJ2-1	NA	CSARTPDYYNEQFF
TRBV6-1	14	TRBJ1-1	TRBD1	CASSPSGQGAEAFF
TRBV12-3/TRBV12-4	12	TRBJ1-1	NA	CASRGPNTEAFF
TRBV5-1	15	TRBJ2-1	NA	CASSVGDRFYNEQFF